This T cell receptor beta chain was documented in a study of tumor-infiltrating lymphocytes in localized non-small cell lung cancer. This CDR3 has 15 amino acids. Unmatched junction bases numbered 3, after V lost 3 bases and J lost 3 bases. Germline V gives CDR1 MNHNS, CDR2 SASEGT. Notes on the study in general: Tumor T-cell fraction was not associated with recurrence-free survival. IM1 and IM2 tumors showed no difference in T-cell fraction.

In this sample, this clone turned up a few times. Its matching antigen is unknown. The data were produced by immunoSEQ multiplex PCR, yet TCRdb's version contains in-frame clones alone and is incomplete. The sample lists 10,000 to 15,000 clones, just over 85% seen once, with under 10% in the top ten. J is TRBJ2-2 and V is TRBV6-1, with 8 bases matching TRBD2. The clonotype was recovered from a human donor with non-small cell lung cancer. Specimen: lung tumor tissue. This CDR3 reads CASSETAGDTGELFF. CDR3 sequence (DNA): TGTGCCAGCAGTGAGACAGCGGGGGACACCGGGGAGCTGTTTTTT.